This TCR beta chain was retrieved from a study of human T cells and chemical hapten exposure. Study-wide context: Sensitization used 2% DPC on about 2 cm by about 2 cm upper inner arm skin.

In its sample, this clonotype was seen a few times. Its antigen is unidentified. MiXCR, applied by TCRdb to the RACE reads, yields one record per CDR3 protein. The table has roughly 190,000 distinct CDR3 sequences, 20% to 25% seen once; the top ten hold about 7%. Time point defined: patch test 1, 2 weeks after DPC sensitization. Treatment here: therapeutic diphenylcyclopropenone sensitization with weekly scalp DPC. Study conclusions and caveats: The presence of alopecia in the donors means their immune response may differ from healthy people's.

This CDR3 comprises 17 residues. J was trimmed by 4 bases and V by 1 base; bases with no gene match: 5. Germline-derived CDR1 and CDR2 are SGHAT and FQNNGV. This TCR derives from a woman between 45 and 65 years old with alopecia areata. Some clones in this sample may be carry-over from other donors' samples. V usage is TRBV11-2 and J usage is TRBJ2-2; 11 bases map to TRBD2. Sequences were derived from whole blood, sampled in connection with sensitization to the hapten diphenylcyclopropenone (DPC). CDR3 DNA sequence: TGTGCCAGCAGCTTAGTTCCGACTAGCGGGGCCACCGGGGAGCTGTTTTTT. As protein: CASSLVPTSGATGELFF.